Listed below are T cell receptor beta chains from one sample, sequenced in a study of OX40 agonist ivuxolimab in advanced cancers. Profiled with immunoSEQ multiplex PCR; TCRdb holds only in-frame clones, not every one. The sample has around 70,000 clones, around 83% seen once. The sample was CD4+ or CD8+ T cells sorted from blood, taken in a trial of the OX40 agonist ivuxolimab. These receptors were obtained from an adult with an advanced solid tumor such as melanoma, head and neck, liver or kidney cancer. CDR3s leave out the opening cysteine and the closing phenylalanine or tryptophan. Fields, in order: J gene, V gene, clone size, CDR3 protein. Not all rows give a size; the values are once, few, many and, for expanded clones, a class.

TRBJ2-1,TRBV18,-,ASSPGAGAGHEQF
TRBJ1-5,TRBV2,-,ASSTDRSNQPQH
TRBJ1-2,TRBV2,-,ASSEIQGTVLGYT
TRBJ2-5,TRBV30,-,AWRRRPQETQY
TRBJ2-7,TRBV7-2,-,ASTPRGVSYEQY
TRBJ1-5,TRBV28,-,ASSDRGGQPQH
TRBJ2-3,TRBV7-9,-,ASSLVTSQGSLGTDTQY
TRBJ2-4,TRBV11-3,-,ASSSRQLAKNIQY
TRBJ2-3,TRBV14,-,ASSQTGTSGIPY
TRBJ2-7,TRBV6-1,-,ASSSDRANTYEQY
TRBJ2-3,TRBV5-4,-,ASSSRQQSTDTQY
TRBJ2-2,TRBV5-4,-,ASSDGLAGDTSTGELF
TRBJ2-7,TRBV2,-,ASTAGTGVGQY
TRBJ1-6,TRBV2,-,ASSEGNNSPLH
TRBJ2-5,TRBV5-6,-,ASSITGGQETQY
TRBJ2-6,TRBV7-9,-,ASSATGANVLT
TRBJ2-7,TRBV21-1,-,ASSRYEQY
TRBJ2-7,TRBV2,-,ASSSLQGYEQY
-,TRBV14,-,ASSRRVGLAGGLSSYEQY
TRBJ2-5,TRBV25-1,-,ASSDRRRAKETQY
TRBJ2-1,TRBV5-1,-,ASSSQGTPYNEQF
TRBJ2-1,TRBV28,-,ASSFLAGFNEQF
TRBJ2-1,TRBV5-8,few,ASSLGQGSYNEQF
TRBJ2-1,TRBV28,-,ASSFSSGRANEQF
TRBJ2-4,TRBV6-5,-,ASSYSIGHLQY
TRBJ2-5,TRBV5-6,-,ASSFAVAGGLMGETQY
TRBJ1-1,TRBV9,-,ASSVGHFTEAF
TRBJ2-1,TRBV29-1,once,SGDRGFEQF
TRBJ2-2,TRBV28,-,ASSFAGTGELF
TRBJ1-5,TRBV19,-,ASSPSTEQPQH
TRBJ2-5,TRBV1,-,TRRLATPFEY
TRBJ2-7,TRBV11-2,-,ASSLDSVRGISYEQY
TRBJ1-1,TRBV14,-,ASSQDQGNLYTEAF
TRBJ2-2,TRBV7-2,-,ASSLALLGTGELF
TRBJ2-7,TRBV5-6,-,ASSSSAGHLRPRN
TRBJ2-7,TRBV7-8,-,ASSLQGLVYEQY
TRBJ2-1,TRBV5-1,once,ASSSNRDREFSSYNEQF
TRBJ2-1,TRBV19,-,ASSIADSSYNEQF
TRBJ2-7,TRBV19,many,ASRPGASGIPYEQY
TRBJ2-2,TRBV29-1,-,SVSFLANTGELF
TRBJ2-3,TRBV5-1,-,ASSLAGQGYTDTQY
TRBJ1-1,TRBV30,-,AWSLQGGVTEAF
TRBJ1-1,TRBV28,-,ASSSGAMDTEAF
TRBJ1-5,TRBV7-9,many,ASSLPTDGQPQH
TRBJ2-3,TRBV7-6,-,ASSLAGLGLTGTDTQY
TRBJ2-1,TRBV19,-,ASSPFNRGVPYNEQF
TRBJ2-7,TRBV18,-,ASSPPLEGDAWYEQY
TRBJ1-2,TRBV10-2,-,ASSEQGTYGYT
TRBJ1-2,TRBV29-1,-,SVDLSDRGRFGYT
TRBJ1-5,TRBV7-2,-,ASRKTGEGNQPQH
TRBJ2-7,TRBV18,-,ASSRSGELYEQY
TRBJ2-2,TRBV25-1,-,ASSGGQGGVTGELF
TRBJ2-5,TRBV28,-,ASSFPGVLAGSVETQY
TRBJ2-7,TRBV9,-,ASSVSGDNYEQY
TRBJ2-5,TRBV5-8,-,ASSQGQAEETQY